This T cell receptor beta chain emerged from a study of monozygotic twins with inflammatory bowel disease. The germline V gene encodes CDR1 SGHDT and CDR2 YYEEEE. The CDR3 has 15 residues. Study results and caveats: Relative to healthy twins, IBD patients had fewer clonotypes in common with others, a gap that was especially apparent with disease activity.

A remark on this clonotype: Its antigen is undetermined.

Whole blood, unsorted for T cells, was the source of total RNA. UMIs were attached via template switching, each with a 6-nucleotide sample barcode. TCRdb reprocessed the 5' RACE reads and reports one entry per CDR3 protein, with no DNA. Across about 85,000 distinct CDR3 sequences, the top ten clones capture roughly 7% of the sample. The chain is built from TRBV5-6 and TRBJ1-1; TCRdb designates TRBD1, a call that cannot be tested without DNA. This sequence originates from a human donor with ulcerative colitis or Crohn's disease, or a healthy co-twin of an affected twin (not recorded which). Sequenced: blood. CDR3 in amino acids: CASSLLGAMNTEAFF.